This TCR beta chain is drawn from a study of spatial heterogeneity in lung cancer. As for the study in general: Detected beta-chain sequences consistently exceeded alpha-chain sequences. Study observations and caveats: Mutation counts in tumors were tracked by counts of expanded intratumoral alpha and beta TCRs. Nonsynonymous mutations, ubiquitous and regional, were tracked respectively by counts of ubiquitous and regional expanded TCRs.

Only a few counts were recorded for this clonotype. The antigen is undetermined. In the library, each TCR cDNA molecule bore its own unique molecular identifier. TCRdb re-derived calls from the 5' RACE reads in MiXCR, one entry per CDR3 protein. The profile shows approximately 25,000 distinct CDR3 sequences, approximately 8.8% of them singletons. Germline V gene data show CDR1 as LGHDT and CDR2 as YNNKEL (reference sequence). Deletions cut 0 bases from V and 3 bases from J, with 4 bases between. The length of the CDR3 is 13 residues. The time point was: sample taken at primary tumor resection. Samples came from some 73 TRACERx patients with untreated early-stage lung cancer.

The sample was lung tumor tissue, taken at surgery. This rearrangement joins TRBV3-1 to TRBJ2-3; D ambiguous. The sequence was obtained from a male donor with early-stage non-small cell lung cancer. CDR3: CASSQEATDTQYF. The CDR3 region has the DNA TGTGCCAGCAGCCAAGAGGCGACAGATACGCAGTATTTT.